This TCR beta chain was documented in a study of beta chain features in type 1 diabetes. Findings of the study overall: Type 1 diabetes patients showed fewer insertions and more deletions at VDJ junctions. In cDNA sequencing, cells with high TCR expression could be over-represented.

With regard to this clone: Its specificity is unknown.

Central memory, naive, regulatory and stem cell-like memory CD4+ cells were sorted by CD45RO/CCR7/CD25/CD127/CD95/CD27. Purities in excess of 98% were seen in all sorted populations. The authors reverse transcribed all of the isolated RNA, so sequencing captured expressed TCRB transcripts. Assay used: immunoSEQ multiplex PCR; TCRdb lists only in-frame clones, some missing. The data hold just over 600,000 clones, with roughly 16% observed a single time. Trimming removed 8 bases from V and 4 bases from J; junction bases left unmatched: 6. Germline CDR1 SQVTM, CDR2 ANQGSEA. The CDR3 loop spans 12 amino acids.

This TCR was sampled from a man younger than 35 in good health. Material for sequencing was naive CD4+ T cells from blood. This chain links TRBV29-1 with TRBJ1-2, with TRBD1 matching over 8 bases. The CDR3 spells CSTGQGAYGYTF. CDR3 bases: TGCAGCACCGGACAGGGCGCCTATGGCTACACCTTC.